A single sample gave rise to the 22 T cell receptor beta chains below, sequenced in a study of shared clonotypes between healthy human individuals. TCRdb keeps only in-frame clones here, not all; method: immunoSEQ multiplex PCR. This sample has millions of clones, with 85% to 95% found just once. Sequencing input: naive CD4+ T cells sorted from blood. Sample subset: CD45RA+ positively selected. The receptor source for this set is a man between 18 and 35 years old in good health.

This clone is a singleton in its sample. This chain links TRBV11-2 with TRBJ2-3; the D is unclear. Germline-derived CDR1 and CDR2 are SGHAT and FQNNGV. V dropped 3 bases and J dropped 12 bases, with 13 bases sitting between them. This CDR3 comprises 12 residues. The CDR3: CASSFPVAPQYF. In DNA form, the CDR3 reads TGTGCCAGCAGCTTCCCGGTCGCCCCACAGTATTTT.

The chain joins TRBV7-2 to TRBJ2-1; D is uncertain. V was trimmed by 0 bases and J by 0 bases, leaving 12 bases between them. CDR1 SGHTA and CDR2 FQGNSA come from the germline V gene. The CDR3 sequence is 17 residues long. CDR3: CASSLAHRAGSYNEQFF. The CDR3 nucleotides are TGTGCCAGCAGCTTAGCCCACCGGGCCGGCTCCTACAATGAGCAGTTCTTC.

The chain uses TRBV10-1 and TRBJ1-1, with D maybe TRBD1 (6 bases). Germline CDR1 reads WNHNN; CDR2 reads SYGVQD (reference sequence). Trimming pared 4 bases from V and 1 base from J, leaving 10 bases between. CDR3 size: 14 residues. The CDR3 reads CASSAGGQNTEAFF. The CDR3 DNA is TGCGCCAGCAGTGCCGGGGGCCAGAACACTGAAGCTTTCTTT.

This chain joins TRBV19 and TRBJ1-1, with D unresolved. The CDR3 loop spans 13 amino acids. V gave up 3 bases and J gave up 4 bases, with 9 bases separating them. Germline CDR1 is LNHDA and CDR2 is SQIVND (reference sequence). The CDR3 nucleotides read TGTGCCAGTAGTATTTGGCCTCTCACTGAAGCTTTCTTT. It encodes CASSIWPLTEAFF.

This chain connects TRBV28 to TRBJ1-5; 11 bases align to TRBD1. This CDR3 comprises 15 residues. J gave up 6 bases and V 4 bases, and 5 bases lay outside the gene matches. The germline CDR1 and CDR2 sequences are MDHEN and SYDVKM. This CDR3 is CASSSQGTGGQPQHF. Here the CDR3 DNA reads TGTGCCAGCAGTTCCCAGGGGACAGGGGGTCAGCCCCAGCATTTT.

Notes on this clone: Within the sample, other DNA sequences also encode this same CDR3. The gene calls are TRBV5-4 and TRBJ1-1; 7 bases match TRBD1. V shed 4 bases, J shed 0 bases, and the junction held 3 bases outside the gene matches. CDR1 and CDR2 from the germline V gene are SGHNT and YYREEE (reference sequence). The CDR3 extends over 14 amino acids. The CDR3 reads CASSPGGLNTEAFF. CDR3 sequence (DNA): TGTGCCAGCAGCCCAGGGGGACTGAACACTGAAGCTTTCTTT. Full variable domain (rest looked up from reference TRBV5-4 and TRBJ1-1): ETGVTQSPTHLIKTRGQQVTLRCSSQSGHNTVSWYQQALGQGPQFIFQYYREEENGRGNFPPRFSGLQFPNYSSELNVNALELDDSALYLCASSPGGLNTEAFFGQGTRLTVV.

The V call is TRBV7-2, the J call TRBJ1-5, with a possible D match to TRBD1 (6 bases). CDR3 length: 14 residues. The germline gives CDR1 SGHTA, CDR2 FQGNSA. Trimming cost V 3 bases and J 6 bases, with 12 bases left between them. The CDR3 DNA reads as TGTGCCAGCAGCTTCCAGGGGACTGGTCAGCCCCAGCATTTT. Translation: CASSFQGTGQPQHF.

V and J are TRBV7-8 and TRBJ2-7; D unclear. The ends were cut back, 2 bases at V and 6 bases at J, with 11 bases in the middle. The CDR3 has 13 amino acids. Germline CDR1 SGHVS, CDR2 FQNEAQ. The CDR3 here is CASSLKLSAEQYF. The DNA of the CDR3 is TGTGCCAGCAGCTTAAAATTGAGTGCCGAGCAGTACTTC.

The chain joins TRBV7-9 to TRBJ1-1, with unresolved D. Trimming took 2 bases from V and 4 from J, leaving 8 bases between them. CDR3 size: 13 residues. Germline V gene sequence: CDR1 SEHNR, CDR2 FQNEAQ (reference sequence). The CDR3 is CASSLHLSTEAFF. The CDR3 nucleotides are TGTGCCAGCAGCTTACATCTTAGCACTGAAGCTTTCTTT.

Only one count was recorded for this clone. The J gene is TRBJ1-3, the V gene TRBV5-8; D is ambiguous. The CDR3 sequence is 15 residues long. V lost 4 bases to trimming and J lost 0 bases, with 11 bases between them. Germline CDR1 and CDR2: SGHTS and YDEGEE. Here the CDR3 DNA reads TGTGCCAGCAGCCCCATGGGGATCTCTGGAAACACCATATATTTT. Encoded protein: CASSPMGISGNTIYF.

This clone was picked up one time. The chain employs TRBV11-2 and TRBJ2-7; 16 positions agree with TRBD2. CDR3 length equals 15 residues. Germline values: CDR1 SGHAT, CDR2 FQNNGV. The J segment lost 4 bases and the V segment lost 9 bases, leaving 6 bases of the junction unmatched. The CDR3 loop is CARGLAGGPKYEQYF. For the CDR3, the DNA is TGTGCCAGGGGACTAGCGGGAGGGCCAAAGTACGAGCAGTACTTC.

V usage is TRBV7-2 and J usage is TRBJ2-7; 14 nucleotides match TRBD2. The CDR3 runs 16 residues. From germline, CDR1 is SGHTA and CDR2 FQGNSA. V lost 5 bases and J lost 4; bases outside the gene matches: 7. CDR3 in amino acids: CASSPRTSGRWYEQYF. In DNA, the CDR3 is TGTGCCAGCAGCCCGAGGACTAGCGGGAGGTGGTACGAGCAGTACTTC.

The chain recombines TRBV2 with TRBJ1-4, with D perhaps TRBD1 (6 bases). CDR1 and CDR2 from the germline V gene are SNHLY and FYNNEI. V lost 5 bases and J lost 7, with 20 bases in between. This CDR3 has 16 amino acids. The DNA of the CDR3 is TGTGCCAGCAGTCTTGCCGGGGGCCTGATGGGTGAAAAACTGTTTTTT. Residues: CASSLAGGLMGEKLFF.

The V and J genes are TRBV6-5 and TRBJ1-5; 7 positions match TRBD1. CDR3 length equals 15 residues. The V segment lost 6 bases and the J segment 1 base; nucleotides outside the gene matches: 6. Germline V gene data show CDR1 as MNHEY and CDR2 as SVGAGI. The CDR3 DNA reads TGTGCCAGCAGACTTGACAGGGTCAGCAATCAGCCCCAGCATTTT. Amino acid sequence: CASRLDRVSNQPQHF.

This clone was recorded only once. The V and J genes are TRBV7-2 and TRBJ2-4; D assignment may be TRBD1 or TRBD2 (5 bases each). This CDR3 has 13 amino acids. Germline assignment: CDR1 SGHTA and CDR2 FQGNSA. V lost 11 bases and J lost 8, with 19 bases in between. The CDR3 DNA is TGTGCCTCAAGGGACCCGAATCGGGACATTCAGTACTTC. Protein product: CASRDPNRDIQYF.

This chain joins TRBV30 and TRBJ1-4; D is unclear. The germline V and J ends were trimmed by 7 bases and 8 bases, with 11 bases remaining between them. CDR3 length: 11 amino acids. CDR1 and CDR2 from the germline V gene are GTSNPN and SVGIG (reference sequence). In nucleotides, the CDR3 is TGTGCCTTATACTTCGGGGAAAAACTGTTTTTT. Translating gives CALYFGEKLFF.

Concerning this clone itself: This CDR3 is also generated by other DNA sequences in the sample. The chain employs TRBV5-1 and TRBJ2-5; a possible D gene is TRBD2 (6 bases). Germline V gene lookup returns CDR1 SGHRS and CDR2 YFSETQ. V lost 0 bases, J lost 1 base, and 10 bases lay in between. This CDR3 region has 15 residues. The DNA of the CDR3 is TGCGCCAGCAGCTTGGCCGCGGGGCCCCAAGAGACCCAGTACTTC. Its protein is CASSLAAGPQETQYF.

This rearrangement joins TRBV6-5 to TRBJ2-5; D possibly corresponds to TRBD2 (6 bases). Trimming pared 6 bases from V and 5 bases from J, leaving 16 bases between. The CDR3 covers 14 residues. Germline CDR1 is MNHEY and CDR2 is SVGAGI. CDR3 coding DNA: TGTGCCAGCAGGATTGGCGTGGGAGGCGAGACCCAGTACTTC. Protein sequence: CASRIGVGGETQYF.

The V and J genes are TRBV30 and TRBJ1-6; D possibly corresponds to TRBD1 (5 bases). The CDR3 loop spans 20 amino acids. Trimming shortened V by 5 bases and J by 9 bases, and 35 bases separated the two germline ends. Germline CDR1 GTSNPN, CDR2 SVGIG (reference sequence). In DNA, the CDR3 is TGTGCCTGGGAGACTATAGATACACCGTTCGGGACGGTAGTTGGTTCACCCCTCCACTTT. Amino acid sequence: CAWETIDTPFGTVVGSPLHF.

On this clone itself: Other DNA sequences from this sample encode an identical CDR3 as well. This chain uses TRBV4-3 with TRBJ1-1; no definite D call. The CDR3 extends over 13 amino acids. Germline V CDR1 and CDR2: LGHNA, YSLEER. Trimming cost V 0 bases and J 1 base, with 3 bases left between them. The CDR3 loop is CASSQEPNTEAFF. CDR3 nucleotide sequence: TGCGCCAGCAGCCAAGAACCGAACACTGAAGCTTTCTTT.

CDR3: CASSLGGRGTDTQYF. The CDR3, as DNA: TGTGCCAGCAGCTTAGGGGGCCGAGGGACAGATACGCAGTATTTT. This chain connects TRBV11-1 to TRBJ2-3, with D perhaps matching TRBD1 or TRBD2 (5 bases each). Trimming pared 1 base from V and 3 bases from J, leaving 11 bases between. Germline V gene lookup returns CDR1 SGHAT and CDR2 FQDESV (reference sequence). CDR3 size: 15 residues. The full variable domain, its missing parts supplied by reference TRBV11-1 and TRBJ2-3, is EAEVAQSPRYKITEKSQAVAFWCDPISGHATLYWYRQILGQGPELLVQFQDESVVDDSQLPKDRFSAERLKGVDSTLKIQPAELGDSAMYLCASSLGGRGTDTQYFGPGTRLTVL.

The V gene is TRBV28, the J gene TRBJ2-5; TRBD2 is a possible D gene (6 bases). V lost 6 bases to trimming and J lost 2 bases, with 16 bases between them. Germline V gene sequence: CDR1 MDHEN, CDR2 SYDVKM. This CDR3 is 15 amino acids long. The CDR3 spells CASRSGSAGQETQYF. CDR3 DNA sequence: TGTGCCAGCAGGTCCGGTTCAGCGGGTCAAGAGACCCAGTACTTC.